This TCR beta chain was retrieved from a study of blood T cell repertoires in COVID-19. Sequencing used immunoSEQ multiplex PCR; TCRdb keeps in-frame clones, though not all of them. Among nearly 110,000 clones, about three quarters were seen once, and the ten largest hold roughly 4%. Trimming cost V 0 bases and J 3 bases; bases outside gene matches: 4. CDR1 is MGHRA and CDR2 is YSYEKL in the germline V gene. The CDR3 runs 16 residues. Sequencing input: peripheral blood. This sequence joins TRBV4-1 and TRBJ2-1; TRBD1 matches 8 bases. The TCR comes from a man between 65 and 85 years old with acute or convalescent COVID-19. CDR3 sequence: CASSQDGTGFYNEQFF. The CDR3 bases are TGCGCCAGCAGCCAAGACGGGACAGGATTCTACAATGAGCAGTTCTTC.